The 6 T cell receptor beta chains in this list originate from one sample, sequenced in a study of a mutant IDH1 vaccine in newly diagnosed glioma. Their antigen targets remain unknown. Described time point: week 11, during vaccination. With topical imiquimod, each dose of the vaccine consisted of 300 ug of mutant IDH1 20-mer peptide. Assay: immunoSEQ multiplex PCR; the TCRdb copy retains only in-frame clones and omits some. The sample holds tens of thousands of clones, around 77% seen once. The material sequenced was PBMCs, taken from a glioma patient whose treatment included an IDH1 peptide vaccine. The source of these receptors is a woman in her late teens or twenties with glioma.

The chain links TRBV13 to TRBJ1-4; no firm D call. Trimming removed 5 bases at V and 8 bases at J, with 9 bases between. Per germline, CDR1 PRHDT and CDR2 FYEKMQ (reference sequence). The CDR3 length is 12 residues. The CDR3 reads CASSLMREKLFF. DNA of the CDR3: TGTGCCAGCAGCCTGATGCGAGAAAAACTGTTTTTT. The entire variable domain, with the rest obtained from reference TRBV13 and TRBJ1-4, is as follows: AAGVIQSPRHLIKEKRETATLKCYPIPRHDTVYWYQQGPGQDPQFLISFYEKMQSDKGSIPDRFSAQQFSDYHSELNMSSLELGDSALYFCASSLMREKLFFGSGTQLSVL.

V is TRBV6-5 and J is TRBJ1-2; weak D call: TRBD1 (5 bases). Trimming took off 7 bases at V and 0 bases at J, with 12 bases between the two ends. Looked up from germline, CDR1 is MNHEY and CDR2 is SVGAGI. The CDR3 has 14 residues. The CDR3 is CASTEWGANYGYTF. The CDR3, as DNA: TGTGCCAGCACTGAGTGGGGGGCTAACTATGGCTACACCTTC.

This chain connects TRBV7-2 to TRBJ1-5; tentative D call: TRBD1 (6 bases). V lost 5 bases and J lost 5, with 22 bases in between. The germline CDR1 and CDR2 sequences are SGHTA and FQGNSA. The CDR3 length is 17 residues. The CDR3 bases are TGTGCCAGCAGCCTCTACCTCCCGGGACAAGTCTATCAGCCCCAGCATTTT. It codes for CASSLYLPGQVYQPQHF.

The chain has TRBV6-6 and TRBJ2-5; D possibly corresponds to TRBD2 (7 bases). Deletions cut 5 bases from V and 5 bases from J, with 21 bases between. This CDR3 comprises 16 residues. The V gene's germline CDR1 is MNHNY and CDR2 SVGAGI (reference sequence). The CDR3 spells CASSNPGGPFGETQYF. In DNA, the CDR3 is TGTGCCAGCAGTAACCCCGGGGGGCCATTCGGGGAGACCCAGTACTTC.

There are a few counts of this clone. At the DNA level, this CDR3 is encoded by other sequences in the same sample as well. The chain employs TRBV19 and TRBJ2-3, with D perhaps being TRBD1 or TRBD2 (5 bases each). The V and J ends lost 9 bases and 6 bases respectively, with 7 bases between them. The CDR3 runs to 10 residues. CDR1 and CDR2 (germline): LNHDA, SQIVND (reference sequence). CDR3 coding DNA: TGTGCCAGCGAGGGGGATACGCAGTATTTT. This gives the protein CASEGDTQYF.

The chain recombines TRBV29-1 with TRBJ1-1, with D perhaps TRBD1 (5 bases). This CDR3 region has 11 residues. CDR1 and CDR2 from the germline V gene are SQVTM and ANQGSEA. The germline V and J ends were trimmed by 7 bases and 10 bases, with 16 bases remaining between them. The CDR3 here is CSDNLGAGAFF. CDR3 nucleotides: TGCAGCGACAACTTAGGGGCAGGAGCTTTCTTT.